Each of the 5 T cell receptor beta chains below was sequenced from the same sample in a study of tumor-infiltrating lymphocytes in oesophageal squamous cell carcinoma (TCRdb year 2016). Library preparation used PCR. For sequencing, an Illumina HiSeq 2000 was employed. TCRdb passed the public sequencing reads through fastp at Q25 and MiXCR, retaining productive beta sequences. Rows with a matching CDR3 protein are joined into one entry that keeps the most common DNA and genes. This sample lists roughly 18,000 distinct CDR3 sequences; roughly 42% were detected once. More than 25% of the sample comes from the top ten. The source material was esophageal tumor tissue. Receptor source: a male donor with esophageal squamous cell carcinoma.

The chain recombines TRBV7-9 with TRBJ2-3, with D hard to call. The CDR3 has 14 residues. Germline-derived CDR1 and CDR2 are SEHNR and FQNEAQ (reference sequence). V shed 3 bases and J shed 0 bases, with 7 bases lying between them. The CDR3 region is CASSFPSSTDTQYF. CDR3 nucleotides: TGTGCCAGCAGCTTTCCATCTAGCACAGATACGCAGTATTTT.

About this clonotype: As the CDR3 is not closed by the conserved phenylalanine or tryptophan, this likely results from a read error. The DNA is omitted, as the CDR3 cannot be located on it reliably, and the CDR3 follows TCRdb's listing. This rearrangement joins TRBV11-2 to TRBJ2-1. Germline assignment: CDR1 SGHAT and CDR2 FQNNGV. The CDR3 spans 14 amino acids, including both terminal residues. CDR3 amino acids: CASSTENYGYTFGS.

This clonotype was picked up many times. The chain couples TRBV6-1 to TRBJ2-3; D may be TRBD1 (5 bases). This CDR3 has 13 amino acids. CDR1 is MNHNS, CDR2 SASEGT, per germline. Trimming left V 5 bases short and J 6 bases short, with 12 bases between. CDR3 DNA sequence: TGTGCCAGCAGTTCGTTCAGGGTGGATACGCAGTATTTT. Translating it yields CASSSFRVDTQYF.

There are a few counts of this clonotype. The chain is built from TRBV7-9 and TRBJ1-3, with no clear D. The CDR3 consists of 17 residues. V lost 1 base and J 0 bases, leaving 13 bases between the germline ends. Germline-derived CDR1 and CDR2 are SEHNR and FQNEAQ (reference sequence). The CDR3 loop is CASSLGLGSISGNTIYF. The CDR3 nucleotides are TGTGCCAGCAGCTTAGGGCTGGGGTCGATCTCTGGAAACACCATATATTTT.

The chain joins TRBV7-2 to TRBJ2-1; no firm D call. Germline V gene data show CDR1 as SGHTA and CDR2 as FQGNSA. V was trimmed by 2 bases and J by 10 bases, leaving 6 bases between them. The CDR3 has 11 amino acids. CDR3 nucleotides: TGTGCCAGCAGCTTATCTCTCGAGCAGTTCTTC. It encodes CASSLSLEQFF.